Below are 8 T cell receptor beta chains sequenced from a single sample in a study of blood T cells in healthy people across ages. Through a sample-barcoded 5' primer and a J-beta primer mix, a second PCR was run for roughly 6 to 12 cycles. TCRdb called the 5' RACE reads again in MiXCR, with one record for every CDR3 protein. In the table there are about 1.5 million distinct CDR3 sequences, 35% to 45% of which are singletons. The sample was blood. All receptors come from a woman under 30 in good health.

This clonotype was observed a handful of times. The V and J genes are TRBV10-3 and TRBJ1-1, with 10 bases matching TRBD1. Germline CDR1 ENHRY, CDR2 SYGVKD. Trimming cost V 5 bases and J 6 bases; bases outside gene matches: 6. The CDR3 runs to 14 residues. Here the CDR3 reads CAISWTGGGSEAFF. For the CDR3, the DNA is TGTGCCATCAGTTGGACAGGGGGAGGATCTGAAGCTTTCTTT.

J is TRBJ1-4 and V is TRBV29-1, with TRBD1 matching 11 bases. This CDR3 has 13 residues. Germline V CDR1 and CDR2: SQVTM, ANQGSEA. The V gene end was trimmed by 5 bases and the J gene end by 7 bases; junction bases not matched to a gene: 3. The CDR3 nucleotides are TGCAGCGTTCCCGGGACAGGGGGTGAAAAACTGTTTTTT. Its translation is CSVPGTGGEKLFF.

About this clonotype: The junction shows a germline mismatch at one end, possibly a read error. The rearrangement links TRBV10-3 to TRBJ1-2; 9 bases are shared with TRBD1. Germline V CDR1 and CDR2: ENHRY, SYGVKD. The CDR3 is 16 residues long. The chain's CDR3 is CVISPSHTGGAYGYTF. CDR3 nucleotide sequence: TGTGTCATCAGTCCGTCCCATACAGGGGGCGCCTATGGCTACACCTTC.

The chain carries TRBV7-2 and TRBJ1-1, with a possible D match to TRBD1 (6 bases). CDR3 length: 14 residues. V gave up 5 bases and J gave up 3 bases, with 13 bases separating them. CDR1 and CDR2 from the germline V gene are SGHTA and FQGNSA. This CDR3 reads CASSVQGDYTEAFF. The DNA for the CDR3 is TGTGCCAGCAGCGTACAGGGTGACTACACTGAAGCTTTCTTT.

The genes are TRBV24-1 and TRBJ2-2, with D unclear. Trimming pared 5 bases from V and 3 bases from J, leaving 6 bases between. The CDR3 consists of 13 residues. Germline CDR1 is KGHDR and CDR2 is SFDVKD. CDR3 protein: CATSALHTGELFF. The CDR3 nucleotides read TGTGCCACCAGTGCCCTTCACACCGGGGAGCTGTTTTTT.

The rearrangement joins TRBV18 to TRBJ2-7, with 9 bases aligning to TRBD1. The CDR3 extends over 16 amino acids. V gave up 6 bases and J gave up 0 bases; unmatched junction bases: 9. From germline, CDR1 is KGHSH and CDR2 LQKENI. CDR3 in amino acids: CASSPGTGSSSYEQYF. In nucleotides, the CDR3 is TGTGCCAGCTCCCCCGGGACAGGGTCAAGCTCCTACGAGCAGTACTTC.

The table lists this clonotype with a few counts. This chain connects TRBV27 to TRBJ2-4; 12 bases are shared with TRBD1. The CDR3 runs 15 residues. Germline V lookup: CDR1 MNHEY, CDR2 SMNVEV (reference sequence). The J segment lost 13 bases and the V segment lost 8 bases, leaving 15 bases of the junction unmatched. The CDR3 region is CASAPLGQGANEQYF. CDR3 DNA sequence: TGTGCCAGCGCGCCACTGGGACAGGGGGCAAATGAGCAGTACTTC.

The rearrangement uses TRBV5-1 and TRBJ2-3; possibly TRBD2 for D (5 bases). The CDR3 has 14 amino acids. V was cut by 1 base and J by 5 bases, with 11 bases left in between. Germline V gene lookup returns CDR1 SGHRS and CDR2 YFSETQ. CDR3 coding DNA: TGCGCCAGCAGCTTGAATGAGGGCAAAGATACGCAGTATTTT. This sequence encodes CASSLNEGKDTQYF.